The TCR beta chain described here comes from a study of blood T cells in healthy people across ages. The CDR3 extends over 15 amino acids. Germline V gene data show CDR1 as SGHAT and CDR2 as FQNNGV. Combining a sample-barcoded 5' primer with a J-beta primer mix, a second PCR ran for about 6 to 12 cycles. Via MiXCR, TCRdb re-called the 5' RACE reads, giving one row per CDR3 protein. This table holds 700,000 to 850,000 distinct CDR3 sequences, roughly 50% found once. The rearrangement links TRBV11-2 to TRBJ2-4; 9 nucleotides align to TRBD1. The assigned J gene may be wrong: the sequence end matches TRBJ2-7 better. The sample consisted of blood. This receptor was identified in a man aged 80 or over in good health. The CDR3 loop reads CASRKWGTGYYEQYF. DNA of the CDR3: TGTGCCAGCAGGAAATGGGGGACAGGGTACTACGAGCAGTACTTC.